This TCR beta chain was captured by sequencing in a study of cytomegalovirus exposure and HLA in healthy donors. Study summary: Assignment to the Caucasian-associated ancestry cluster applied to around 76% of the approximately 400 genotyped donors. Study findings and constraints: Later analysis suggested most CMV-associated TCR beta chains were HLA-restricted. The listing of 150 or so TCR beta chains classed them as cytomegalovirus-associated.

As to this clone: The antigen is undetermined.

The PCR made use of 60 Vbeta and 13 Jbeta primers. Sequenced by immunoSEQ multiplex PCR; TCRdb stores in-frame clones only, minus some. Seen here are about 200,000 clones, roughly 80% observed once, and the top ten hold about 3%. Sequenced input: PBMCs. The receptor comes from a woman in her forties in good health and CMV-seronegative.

The CDR3 sequence: CATSRGPGAYSGANVLTF. In DNA form, the CDR3 reads TGTGCCACCAGCAGAGGACCGGGTGCTTACTCTGGGGCCAACGTCCTGACTTTC. The chain uses TRBV15 and TRBJ2-6; D not certain. V was cut by 1 base and J by 0 bases, with 13 bases left in between. CDR1 is LNHNV, CDR2 YYDKDF, per germline (reference sequence). CDR3 length equals 18 residues.